This TCR beta chain is from a study of breast tumors, draining lymph nodes, adjacent tissues. Germline V lookup: CDR1 KGHSY, CDR2 FQNENV. This CDR3 has 14 residues. Breast cancer patients provided tissue from their axillary draining lymph nodes. A remark on this clonotype: This may come from a read error, since a much larger clone is one base off.

TCRdb fed the multiplex PCR reads into MiXCR, producing one record per CDR3 protein. The table shows 200,000 or so distinct CDR3 sequences, with about 32% occurring only once. The sample was axillary lymph node tissue. The genes are TRBV16 and TRBJ1-4; D remains unclear. This clonotype was obtained from a female donor with breast cancer. Some clones in this sample may be carry-over from other donors' samples. The CDR3 here is CASSQSRQTEKLVF. CDR3 nucleotides: TGTGCCAGCAGCCAATCGAGGCAAACTGAAAAACTGGTTTTT. Full variable domain (remainder filled in from reference TRBV16 and TRBJ1-4): GEEVAQTPKHLVRGEGQKAKLYCAPIKGHSYVFWYQQVLKNEFKFLISFQNENVFDETGMPKERFSAKCLPNSPCSLEIQATKLEDSAVYFCASSQSRQTEKLVFGSGTQLSVL.